The sequence of this T cell receptor beta chain was determined in a study of spatial heterogeneity in lung cancer. Findings and caveats of the study: Mutation tallies in tumors tracked expanded intratumoral alpha and beta TCR counts. Ubiquitous and regional expanded TCR counts tracked ubiquitous and regional nonsynonymous mutations, respectively.

Ten or more counts support this clonotype. What it binds is not known. A library prepared for alpha chains yielded this beta chain as an off-target read; its size is of little meaning. All TCR cDNA molecules were individually tagged with a unique molecular identifier. TCRdb recomputed calls from the 5' RACE reads with MiXCR, one row per CDR3 protein. The table shows around 15,000 distinct CDR3 sequences, with 6.5% to 8% occurring only once. Time point denoted: sample taken at primary tumor resection. The approximately 77 donors had untreated early-stage non-small cell lung cancer. The authors sequenced whole RNA from tumor, nontumor lung or frozen PBMC without sorting. V was pared by 7 bases and J by 1 base, with 13 bases between. Germline-derived CDR1 and CDR2 are ENHRY and SYGVKD. This CDR3 region has 14 residues.

The sequence was collected from a female donor with early-stage non-small cell lung cancer. The sequencing used lung tumor tissue, collected at surgery. The genes are TRBV10-3 and TRBJ1-1; maybe TRBD1 (6 bases). Written as DNA, the CDR3 is TGTGCCATCATGGTAGGCAGGGGGAACACTGAAGCTTTCTTT. It is translated as CAIMVGRGNTEAFF.